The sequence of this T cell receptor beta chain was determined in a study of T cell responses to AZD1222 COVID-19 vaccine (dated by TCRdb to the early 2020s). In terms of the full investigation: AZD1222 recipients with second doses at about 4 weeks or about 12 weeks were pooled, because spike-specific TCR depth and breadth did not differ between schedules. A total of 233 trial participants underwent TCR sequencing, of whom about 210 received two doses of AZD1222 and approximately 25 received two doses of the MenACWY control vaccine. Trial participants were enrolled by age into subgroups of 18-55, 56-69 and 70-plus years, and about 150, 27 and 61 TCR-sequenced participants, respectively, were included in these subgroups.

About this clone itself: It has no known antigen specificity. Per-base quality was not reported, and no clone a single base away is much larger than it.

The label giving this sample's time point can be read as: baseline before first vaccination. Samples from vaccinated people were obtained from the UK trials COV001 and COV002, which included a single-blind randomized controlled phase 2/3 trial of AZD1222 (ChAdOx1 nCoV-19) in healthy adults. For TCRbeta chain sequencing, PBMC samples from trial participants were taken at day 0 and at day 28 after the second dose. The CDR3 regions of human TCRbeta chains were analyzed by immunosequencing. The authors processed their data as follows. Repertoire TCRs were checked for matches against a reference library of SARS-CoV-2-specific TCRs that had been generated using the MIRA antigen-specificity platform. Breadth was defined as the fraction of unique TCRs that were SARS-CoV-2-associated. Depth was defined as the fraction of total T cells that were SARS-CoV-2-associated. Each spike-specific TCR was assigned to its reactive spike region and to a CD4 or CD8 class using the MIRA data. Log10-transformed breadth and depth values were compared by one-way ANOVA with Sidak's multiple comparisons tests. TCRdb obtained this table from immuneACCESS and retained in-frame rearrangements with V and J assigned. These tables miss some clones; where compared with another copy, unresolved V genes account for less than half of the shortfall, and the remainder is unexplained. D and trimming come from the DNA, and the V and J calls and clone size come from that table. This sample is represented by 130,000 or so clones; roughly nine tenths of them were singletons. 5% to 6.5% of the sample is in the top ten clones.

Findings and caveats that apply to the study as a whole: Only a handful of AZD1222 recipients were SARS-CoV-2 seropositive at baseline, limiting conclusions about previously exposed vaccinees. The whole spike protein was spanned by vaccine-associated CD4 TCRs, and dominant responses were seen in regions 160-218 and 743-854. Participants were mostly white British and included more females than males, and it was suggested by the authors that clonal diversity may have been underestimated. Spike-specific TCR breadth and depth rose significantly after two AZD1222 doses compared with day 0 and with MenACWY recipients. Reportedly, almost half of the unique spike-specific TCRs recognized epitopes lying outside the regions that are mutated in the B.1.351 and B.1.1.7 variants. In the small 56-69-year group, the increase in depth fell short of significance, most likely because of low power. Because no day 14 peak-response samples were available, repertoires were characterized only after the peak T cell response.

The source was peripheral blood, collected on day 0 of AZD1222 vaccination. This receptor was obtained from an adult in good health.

DNA sequence: TGTGCCAGCAGACCATCCGGTGACTATGGCTACACCTTC. Its protein is CASRPSGDYGYTF. Recombination linked TRBV6-4 to TRBJ1-2; there is no confident call for the D gene. The CDR3 spans 13 residues, from the cysteine through the phenylalanine. Just CDR3 DNA is preserved here, 39 bases in frame from base 1. The germline V gene yields MRHNA for CDR1 and SNTAGT for CDR2. The germline ends are 11 bases apart after V is trimmed by 6 bases and J by 3 bases.